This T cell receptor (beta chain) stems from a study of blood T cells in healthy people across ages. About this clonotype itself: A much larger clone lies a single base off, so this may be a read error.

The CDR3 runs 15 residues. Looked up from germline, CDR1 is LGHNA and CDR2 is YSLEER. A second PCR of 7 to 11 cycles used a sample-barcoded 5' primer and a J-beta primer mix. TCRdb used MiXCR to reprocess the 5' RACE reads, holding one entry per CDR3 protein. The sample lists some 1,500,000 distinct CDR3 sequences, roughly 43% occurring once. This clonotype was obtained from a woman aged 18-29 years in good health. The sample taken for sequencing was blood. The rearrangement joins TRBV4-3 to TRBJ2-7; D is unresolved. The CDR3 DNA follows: TGCGCCGGCAGCCTCTCGCTGGGTCTTTCCTACGAGCAGTACTTC. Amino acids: CAGSLSLGLSYEQYF.